This TCR beta chain was sequenced during a study of T cells after yellow fever vaccination. Points from the study as a whole: It was a small share of clonotypes that appeared in both CD4 and CD8 compartments.

Synthesis of TCR cDNA relied on 5'RACE template switching, which attached a universal primer site and UMIs. One entry per CDR3 protein, called by TCRdb with MiXCR from the 5' RACE reads. Of some 390,000 distinct CDR3 sequences in the sample, approximately 6% were seen once. This CDR3 spans 16 amino acids. Germline V gene lookup returns CDR1 MNHNS and CDR2 SASEGT. Germline trimming cut 6 bases from V and 2 bases from J; bases unmatched to any gene: 9. With regard to this clonotype: Its antigen is unknown. A much larger clone lies a single base off, so this may be a read error. The CDR3 does not end in the conserved phenylalanine or tryptophan, so this is likely a read error.

The input for sequencing was PBMCs, taken 5 days after the yellow fever booster vaccination. The TCR sequence derives from a man between 25 and 39 years old who received the YFV17D yellow fever vaccine. The chain uses TRBV6-1 and TRBJ2-1; TRBD1 matches 8 bases. CDR3 sequence: CASSRRPGGAYNEQFL. In DNA form, the CDR3 reads TGTGCCAGCAGCCGTCGCCCAGGGGGCGCCTACAATGAGCAGTTCCTC.